This TCR beta chain appears in the sequencing data of a study of identical twins. This clonotype has at least ten counts. Its antigen is as yet unknown. Study-wide findings and caveats: Memory repertoires lacked the insertion deficit that abundant cord blood beta clonotypes showed.

Unique molecular identifiers were present on the cDNA, and a universal primer site came from template switching. Via MiXCR, TCRdb re-called the 5' RACE reads, giving one row per CDR3 protein. The profile shows around 490,000 distinct CDR3 sequences, 13% to 15% of them singletons. Deletions cut 6 bases from V and 1 base from J, with 6 bases between. Germline V gene sequence: CDR1 MDHEN, CDR2 SYDVKM. The CDR3 runs to 12 residues. These data also featured in a second study, about yellow fever vaccine responses in identical twins.

Sequencing was done on a sample of CD4+ T cells sorted from blood. This sequence joins TRBV28 and TRBJ1-1, with a tentative D call TRBD1 (5 bases). The sequence derives from a woman under 30 in good health. Here the CDR3 DNA reads TGTGCCAGCAGAGACAGGAACACTGAAGCTTTCTTT. It codes for CASRDRNTEAFF. The whole variable domain, remainder taken from reference TRBV28 and TRBJ1-1, is DVKVTQSSRYLVKRTGEKVFLECVQDMDHENMFWYRQDPGLGLRLIYFSYDVKMKEKGDIPEGYSVSREKKERFSLILESASTNQTSMYLCASRDRNTEAFFGQGTRLTVV.